Sequencing of this TCR beta chain was carried out in a study of cytomegalovirus exposure and HLA in healthy donors. Study results and limitations: Later on, analysis showed that most CMV-associated TCR beta chains appeared to be HLA-restricted. The investigators catalogued 150 or so TCR beta chains as cytomegalovirus-associated. Researchers reported that three CMV-associated chains were confirmed in vitro as CMV antigen-specific.

In germline, CDR1 is MNHEY, CDR2 SVGAGI. The CDR3 covers 15 residues. V lost 6 bases, J lost 9 bases, and 11 bases stayed unmatched. 60 Vbeta and 13 Jbeta primers were used in PCR. Sequencing used immunoSEQ multiplex PCR; TCRdb keeps in-frame clones, though not all of them. The sample lists more than 110,000 clones; 65% to 85% were seen once. This clone showed up just a few times. The antigen remains undetermined. This receptor was obtained from a man aged 18 to 29 in good health and CMV-seronegative. This chain uses TRBV6-5 with TRBJ1-6, with 7 positions matching TRBD1. The specimen was PBMCs. CDR3 sequence reads: CASSPYQGVGSPLHF. In nucleotides, the CDR3 is TGTGCCAGCAGCCCTTATCAGGGGGTAGGTTCACCCCTCCACTTT.